This T cell receptor beta chain was obtained from a study of PD-L1 blockade in urothelial cancer. The wider study: Blood samples had a median of approximately 150,000 T cells, 83,000 or so unique TCRs, and clonality about 0.074.

Described time point: pretreatment peripheral blood. Study-level findings and limits: Survival was better when pretreatment blood TCR clonality fell below the median.

With respect to this clone: Its antigen is not known.

Clones were sequenced by immunoSEQ multiplex PCR, and TCRdb holds only the in-frame ones, with some missing. The data contain 90,000 to 100,000 clones, roughly 89% of them singletons. CDR3 length: 13 residues. With V trimmed by 3 bases and J by 6 bases, 3 bases remained unmatched. CDR1 SGHRS and CDR2 YFSETQ come from the germline V gene. The TCR originated in a man aged 55 to 70 with urothelial cancer. The sample here was PBMCs, taken around atezolizumab (anti-PD-L1) treatment. The chain combines TRBV5-1 with TRBJ1-1; 9 nucleotides line up with TRBD1. In nucleotides, the CDR3 is TGCGCCAGCAGCTCACAGGGGGCGCCTGAAGCTTTCTTT. Residues: CASSSQGAPEAFF.